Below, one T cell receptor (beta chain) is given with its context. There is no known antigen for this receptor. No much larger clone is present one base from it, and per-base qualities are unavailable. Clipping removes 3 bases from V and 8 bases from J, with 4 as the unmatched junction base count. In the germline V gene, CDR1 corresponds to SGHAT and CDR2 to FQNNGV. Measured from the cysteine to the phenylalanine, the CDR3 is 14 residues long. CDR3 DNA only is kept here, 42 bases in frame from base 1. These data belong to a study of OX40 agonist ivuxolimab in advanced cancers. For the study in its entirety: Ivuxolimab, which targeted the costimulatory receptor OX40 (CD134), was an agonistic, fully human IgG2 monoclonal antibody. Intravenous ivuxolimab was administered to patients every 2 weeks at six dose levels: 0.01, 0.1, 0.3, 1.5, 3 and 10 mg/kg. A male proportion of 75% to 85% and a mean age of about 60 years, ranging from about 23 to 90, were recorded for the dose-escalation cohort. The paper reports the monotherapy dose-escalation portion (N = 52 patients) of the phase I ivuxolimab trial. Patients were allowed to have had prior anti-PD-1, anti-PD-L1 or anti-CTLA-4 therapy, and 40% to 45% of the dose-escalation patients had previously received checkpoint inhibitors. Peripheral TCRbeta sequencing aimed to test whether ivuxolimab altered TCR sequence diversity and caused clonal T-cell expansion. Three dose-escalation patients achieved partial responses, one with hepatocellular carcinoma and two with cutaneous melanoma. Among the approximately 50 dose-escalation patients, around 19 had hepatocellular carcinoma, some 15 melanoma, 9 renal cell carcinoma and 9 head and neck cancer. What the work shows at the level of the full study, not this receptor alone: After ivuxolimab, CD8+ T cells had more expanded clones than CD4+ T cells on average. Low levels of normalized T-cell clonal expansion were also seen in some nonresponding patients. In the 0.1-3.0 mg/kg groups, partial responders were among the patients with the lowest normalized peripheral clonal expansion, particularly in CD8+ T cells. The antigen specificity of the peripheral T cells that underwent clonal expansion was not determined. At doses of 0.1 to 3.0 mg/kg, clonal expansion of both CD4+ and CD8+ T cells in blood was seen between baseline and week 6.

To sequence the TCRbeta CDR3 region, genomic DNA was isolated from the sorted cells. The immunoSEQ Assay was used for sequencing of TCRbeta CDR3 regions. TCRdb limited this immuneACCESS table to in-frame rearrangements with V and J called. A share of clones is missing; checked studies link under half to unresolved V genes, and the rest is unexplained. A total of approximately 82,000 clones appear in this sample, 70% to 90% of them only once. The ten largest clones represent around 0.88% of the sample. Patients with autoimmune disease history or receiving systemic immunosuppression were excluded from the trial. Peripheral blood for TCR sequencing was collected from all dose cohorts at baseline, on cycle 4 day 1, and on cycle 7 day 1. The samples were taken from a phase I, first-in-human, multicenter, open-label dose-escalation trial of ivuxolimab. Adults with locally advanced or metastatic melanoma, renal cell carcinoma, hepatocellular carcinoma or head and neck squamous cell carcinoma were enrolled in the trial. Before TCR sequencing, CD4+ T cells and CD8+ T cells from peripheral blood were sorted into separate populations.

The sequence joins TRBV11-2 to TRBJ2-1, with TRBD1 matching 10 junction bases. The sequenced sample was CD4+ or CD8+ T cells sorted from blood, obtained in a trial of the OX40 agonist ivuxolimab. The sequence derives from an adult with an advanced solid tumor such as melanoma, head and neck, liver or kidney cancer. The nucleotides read TGTGCCAGCAGCTTCGGGACAGGGGTCGATGAGCAGTTCTTC. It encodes CASSFGTGVDEQFF.